The clone carrying this TCR beta chain was seen more than once but under ten times. As yet, its antigen is unknown. As every portion of the isolated RNA was reverse transcribed, the sequencing read expressed TCRB transcripts. The assay was immunoSEQ multiplex PCR, and TCRdb's table has in-frame clones only and misses some. The sample shows some 250,000 clones, about a tenth of them seen only once. There was one heparinised blood draw per donor, averaging about 120 mL. Sorting gave populations that all exceeded 98% purity. The data stem from a study of beta chain features in type 1 diabetes. Study background: Examined across all samples were roughly 110,000,000 sorted cells. Study-wide results and limits: Type 1 diabetes patients had TCRB CDR3s that were shorter (moderately but significantly so) in all four CD4+ subsets. Since sequencing was performed on cDNA, cells with high TCR expression could be over-represented.

The germline V gene encodes CDR1 LGHNA and CDR2 YNFKEQ. The length of the CDR3 is 15 residues. V was cut by 4 bases and J by 4 bases, with 17 bases left in between. This chain uses TRBV4-2 with TRBJ2-7; D perhaps matches TRBD1 (6 bases). The TCR comes from a man in his thirties or forties with type 1 diabetes. Sequencing input: naive CD4+ T cells from blood. The CDR3 DNA sequence: TGTGCCAGCAGCCGGTTTTTTGGACAGCAGTACGAGCAGTACTTC. Its translation: CASSRFFGQQYEQYF.